A selection of T cell receptor beta chains follows, all from one sample in a study of blood T cells in healthy people across ages. TCRdb re-called the 5' RACE reads through MiXCR, storing one row per CDR3 protein. The repertoire has some 1.8 million distinct CDR3 sequences, roughly two fifths of them found once; the top ten carry roughly 24%. The sample comprised blood. The receptors shown here come from a human donor in good health. The CDR3 runs from the conserved cysteine through the conserved F or W. Each record gives: clone size, V gene, D gene, J gene, CDR3 DNA, CDR3 protein. The D gene is left open where the match is weak. Size values are once, few and many counts, or a class for expanded clones, and some rows have none.

once	TRBV12-3/TRBV12-4	NA	TRBJ1-2	TGTGCCAGCAGTTTATGGTCAGAGATCCCCTATGGCTACACCTTC	CASSLWSEIPYGYTF
NA	TRBV6-2/TRBV6-3	NA	TRBJ1-2	TGTGCCAGCAGTCAGGCCCGGGACACCCAATATGGCTACACCTTC	CASSQARDTQYGYTF
few	TRBV4-2	NA	TRBJ1-6	TGTGCCAGCAGCCAAGACTCCGCAGGGAATTCACCCCTCCACTTT	CASSQDSAGNSPLHF
NA	TRBV7-6	TRBD1	TRBJ2-6	TGTGCCAGCAGCTTGACAGGGCCCCCTGGGGCCAACGTCCTGACTTTC	CASSLTGPPGANVLTF
few	TRBV10-3	NA	TRBJ2-7	TGTGCCATCAGTAAGAACTACGAGCAGTACTTC	CAISKNYEQYF
NA	TRBV12-3/TRBV12-4	TRBD2	TRBJ2-1	TGTGCCAGCAGTTTAGTAGCGGGCCTAACTGGGAATGAGCAGTTCTTC	CASSLVAGLTGNEQFF
NA	TRBV7-2	NA	TRBJ1-1	TGTGCCAGCAGCCCGCAGGGGACCACTGAAGCTTTCTTT	CASSPQGTTEAFF
few	TRBV6-6	NA	TRBJ1-1	TGTGCCAGCAGTTACGGGACTTTAAGGGAAGCTTTCTTT	CASSYGTLREAFF
NA	TRBV4-1	NA	TRBJ1-4	TGCGCCAGCAGCCAAGATTGGGGGGAACTGTTTTTT	CASSQDWGELFF
NA	TRBV11-2	NA	TRBJ1-4	TGTGCCAGCAGCTCAGCATTGGGGGCACACATTCCCTCTAATGAGAAACTGTTTTTT	CASSSALGAHIPSNEKLFF
NA	TRBV4-2	NA	TRBJ1-2	TGTGCCAGCAGCCCGCCCTTTTGGAGGGCCGGCTACACCTTC	CASSPPFWRAGYTF
NA	TRBV5-1	NA	TRBJ1-1	TGCGCCAGCAGCACGACTGCGGGGGGCACTGAAGCTTTCTTT	CASSTTAGGTEAFF
NA	TRBV12-3/TRBV12-4	NA	TRBJ1-6	TGTGCCAGCAGTTTAACCGGGCTACCCTATAATTCACCCCTCCACTTT	CASSLTGLPYNSPLHF
few	TRBV7-9	NA	TRBJ2-1	TGTGCCAGCAGCCCCAGCCCCGGACAGTTCCGAGACCATGAGCAGTTCTTC	CASSPSPGQFRDHEQFF
few	TRBV5-1	NA	TRBJ1-1	TGCGCCAGCAGCCAGTTGACAGGGAACACTGAAGCTTTCTTT	CASSQLTGNTEAFF
few	TRBV7-2	NA	TRBJ2-7	TGTGCCAGCAGCCCAACGACGGCGAATGGGGAGCAGTACTTC	CASSPTTANGEQYF
NA	TRBV7-9	NA	TRBJ1-5	TGTGCCAGCAGCTTGTCGGGGAGGCAGCCCCAGCATTTT	CASSLSGRQPQHF
NA	TRBV5-5	NA	TRBJ2-2	TGTGCCAGCAGCTCCTGGGCAGGGCGGAGCACCGGGGAGCTGTTTTTT	CASSSWAGRSTGELFF
NA	TRBV5-1	TRBD1	TRBJ2-7	TGCGCCAGCAGCTTCGGACAGGAGTCATCCTACGAGCAGTACTTC	CASSFGQESSYEQYF
NA	TRBV25-1	TRBD2	TRBJ2-3	TGTGCCAGCAGTGAATGGGGGGGGGAAGATACGCAGTATTTT	CASSEWGGEDTQYF
few	TRBV20-1	NA	TRBJ1-1	TGCAGTGCTAGACCCCTGCCAGGGGTAGAAACTGAAGCTTTCTTT	CSARPLPGVETEAFF
NA	TRBV5-1	NA	TRBJ1-2	TGCGCCAGCAGTGCCCCAGGGTTGGGGCGTAACTATGGCTACACCTTC	CASSAPGLGRNYGYTF
once	TRBV10-3	NA	TRBJ1-2	TGTGCCATCAGTGACGCCGCGATTGGCTATGGCTACACCTTC	CAISDAAIGYGYTF
NA	TRBV3-1	NA	TRBJ2-5	TGTGCCAGCAGCCCCTACCTGACAGGCCAAGAGACCCAGTACTTC	CASSPYLTGQETQYF
NA	TRBV20-1	TRBD1	TRBJ1-1	TGCAGTGCTACCGGGACAGGAGGCGGGTTCACTGAAGCTTTCTTT	CSATGTGGGFTEAFF
once	TRBV4-3	NA	TRBJ1-5	TGCGCCAGCAGCCAAAATCCAAGTAGCAATCAGCCCCAGCATTTT	CASSQNPSSNQPQHF
NA	TRBV6-1	TRBD1	TRBJ2-5	TGTGCCAGCAGTGAAGCGACAGGGGTAGGGGAGACCCAGTACTTC	CASSEATGVGETQYF
NA	TRBV28	TRBD1	TRBJ2-7	TGTGCCAGCAGTAAGACAGGGGGTGTCTACGAGCAGTACTTC	CASSKTGGVYEQYF
NA	TRBV6-5	NA	TRBJ2-2	TGTGCCAGCAGTGCCCAAGGGGGGGCGCGGGGGGAGCTGTTTTTT	CASSAQGGARGELFF
few	TRBV4-3	NA	TRBJ1-5	TGCGCCAGCAGCCAAGATTTCACGGGTAATCAGCCCCAGCATTTT	CASSQDFTGNQPQHF
few	TRBV4-1	NA	TRBJ2-3	TGCGCCAGCAGCCAAGTACGTCAGGTTGGTGCGGTCCGGTTCACAGATACGCAGTATTTT	CASSQVRQVGAVRFTDTQYF
NA	TRBV18	NA	TRBJ2-7	TGTGCCAGCTCACCACTGCGAGGGCCTCAGCAGTACTTC	CASSPLRGPQQYF
few	TRBV28	NA	TRBJ2-3	TGTGCCAGCAGCCCCTCCGAGATGACAGGCCTCAGCGCGCCAGATACGCAGTATTTT	CASSPSEMTGLSAPDTQYF
NA	TRBV5-1	NA	TRBJ1-1	TGCGCCAGCAGCTTGGAACAGGGAGGGGAAGCTTTCTTT	CASSLEQGGEAFF
NA	TRBV9	NA	TRBJ1-6	TGTGCCAGCAGCCCCCGACTAGGGGCTGTCGGTTCACCCCTCCACTTT	CASSPRLGAVGSPLHF
few	TRBV9	TRBD2	TRBJ2-1	TGTGCCAGCAGCGTAGGGCTAGCGGGGGGCCCCCCCTACAATGAGCAGTTCTTC	CASSVGLAGGPPYNEQFF
few	TRBV30	NA	TRBJ2-6	TGTGCCTGGACCCTGGACAGTCTACAATTCTCTGGGGCCAACGTCCTGACTTTC	CAWTLDSLQFSGANVLTF
NA	TRBV29-1	TRBD1	TRBJ2-1	TGCAGCGCCGGATCCCAGGGGGCTGTTTGGGCGCAGTTCTTC	CSAGSQGAVWAQFF